Given below is one T cell receptor beta chain in context. Deep level was the assay's run setting. Every immunoSEQ plate was one replicate of a subset's evenly spread DNA. Sequencing was performed with immunoSEQ multiplex PCR; in TCRdb, only in-frame clones are kept and a portion is missing. The sample includes approximately 640,000 clones, 72% of them seen just once. This sample stems from a study of shared clonotypes between healthy human individuals. The V gene end was trimmed by 3 bases and the J gene end by 5 bases; junction bases not matched to a gene: 9. Germline lookup yields CDR1 MNHEY and CDR2 SVGAGI. This CDR3 comprises 15 residues.

The material sequenced was memory CD4+ T cells sorted from blood. Documented subset: CD45RA-negative fraction. The chain recombines TRBV6-5 with TRBJ1-1, with 7 bases aligning to TRBD1. This clonotype was obtained from a woman in her twenties or thirties in good health. The CDR3 region has the DNA TGTGCCAGCAGTTATTCACCAGGGGGAGGAACTGAAGCTTTCTTT. Translation: CASSYSPGGGTEAFF.